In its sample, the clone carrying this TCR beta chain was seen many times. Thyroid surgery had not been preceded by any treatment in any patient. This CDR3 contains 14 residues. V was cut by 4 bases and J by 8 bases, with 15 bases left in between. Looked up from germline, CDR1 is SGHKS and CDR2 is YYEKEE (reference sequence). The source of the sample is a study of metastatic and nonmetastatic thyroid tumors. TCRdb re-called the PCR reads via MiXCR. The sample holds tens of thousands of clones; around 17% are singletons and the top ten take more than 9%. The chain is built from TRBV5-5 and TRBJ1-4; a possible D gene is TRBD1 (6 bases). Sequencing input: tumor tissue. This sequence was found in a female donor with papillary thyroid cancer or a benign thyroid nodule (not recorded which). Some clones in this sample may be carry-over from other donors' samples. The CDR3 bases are TGTGCCAGCAGCGAAAAGGACAGTGAGGAAAAACTGTTTTTT. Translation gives CASSEKDSEEKLFF.